Presented here are 18 T cell receptor beta chains from one specimen sequenced in a study of a mutant IDH1 vaccine in newly diagnosed glioma. As for time point: baseline, week 1 (first vaccination visit). Treatment meaning: pre-vaccination baseline after standard-of-care therapy. The assay was immunoSEQ multiplex PCR, and TCRdb's table has in-frame clones only and misses some. The sample lists just under 95,000 clones; roughly 85% were seen once. The material was PBMCs, obtained from a glioma patient treated with radiotherapy, temozolomide or both. The source is a woman aged 45-60 years with glioma.

The rearrangement joins TRBV10-3 to TRBJ2-1; 8 nucleotides align to TRBD2. The V segment lost 7 bases and the J segment 9 bases; nucleotides outside the gene matches: 14. Germline V gene data show CDR1 as ENHRY and CDR2 as SYGVKD. The CDR3 runs 15 residues. For the CDR3, the DNA is TGTGCCATCACCGGAACGAGCGGGGGCAACGGTGAGCAGTTCTTC. This translates into CAITGTSGGNGEQFF.

V is TRBV30 and J is TRBJ2-3; TRBD1 agrees at 7 bases. The CDR3 runs 14 residues. Germline V gene sequence: CDR1 GTSNPN, CDR2 SVGIG (reference sequence). With V trimmed by 3 bases and J by 4 bases, 7 bases remained unmatched. The CDR3 here is CAWRTRGPPDTQYF. CDR3 in DNA: TGTGCCTGGAGGACGAGGGGGCCTCCAGATACGCAGTATTTT.

The chain is built from TRBV6-1 and TRBJ2-7, with D uncertain. The CDR3 runs 12 residues. V dropped 3 bases and J dropped 4 bases, with 7 bases sitting between them. CDR1 and CDR2 from the germline V gene are MNHNS and SASEGT. The CDR3 nucleotides are TGTGCCAGCAGTGATGGAGATTACGAGCAGTACTTC. Protein: CASSDGDYEQYF.

This rearrangement joins TRBV30 to TRBJ2-1; D is ambiguous. V lost 0 bases and J 5 bases, leaving 14 bases between the germline ends. In germline, CDR1 is GTSNPN, CDR2 SVGIG (reference sequence). This CDR3 has 15 residues. CDR3 sequence (DNA): TGTGCCTGGAGTGTACTTCAGCCTGGGGACAATGAGCAGTTCTTC. Amino acids: CAWSVLQPGDNEQFF.

The gene calls are TRBV2 and TRBJ2-3; D is unresolved. The CDR3 totals 11 residues. CDR1 SNHLY and CDR2 FYNNEI come from the germline V gene. Trimming took 7 bases from V and 8 from J, leaving 10 bases between them. The CDR3 nucleotides read TGTGCCAGCATGGTAGCTAGTACGCAGTATTTT. Translated: CASMVASTQYF.

This rearrangement joins TRBV6-6 to TRBJ1-3; D unclear. Trimming removed 4 bases from V and 3 bases from J, with 10 bases in between. This CDR3 comprises 14 residues. Germline V CDR1 and CDR2: MNHNY, SVGAGI (reference sequence). CDR3 in amino acids: CASSSQSSGNTIYF. The CDR3, as DNA: TGTGCCAGCAGTTCCCAGAGCAGTGGAAACACCATATATTTT.

The CDR3, as DNA: TGTGCCAGCAGAAAAACCAACAGGGTCTCTGGAAACACCATATATTTT. Its translation is CASRKTNRVSGNTIYF. This chain connects TRBV6-4 to TRBJ1-3, with D possibly TRBD1 on 6 matching bases. Trimming pared 6 bases from V and 0 bases from J, leaving 15 bases between. The CDR3 is made up of 16 amino acids. Germline V CDR1 and CDR2: MRHNA, SNTAGT.

The CDR3 reads CASSLGNYEQYF. In DNA form, the CDR3 reads TGCGCCAGCAGCTTGGGAAACTACGAGCAGTACTTC. This chain connects TRBV5-1 to TRBJ2-7; no definite D call. The CDR3 contains 12 residues. Per germline, CDR1 SGHRS and CDR2 YFSETQ. V shed 0 bases and J shed 3 bases, with 4 bases lying between them.

The rearrangement links TRBV5-4 to TRBJ2-2; no firm D call. The CDR3 runs 13 residues. The germline gives CDR1 SGHNT, CDR2 YYREEE (reference sequence). Trimming removed 3 bases at V and 7 bases at J, with 10 bases between. The DNA for the CDR3 is TGTGCCAGCAGCTCAGAGTTTGACGGGGAGCTGTTTTTT. Translating it yields CASSSEFDGELFF. Variable domain in full (rest from reference TRBV5-4 and TRBJ2-2): ETGVTQSPTHLIKTRGQQVTLRCSSQSGHNTVSWYQQALGQGPQFIFQYYREEENGRGNFPPRFSGLQFPNYSSELNVNALELDDSALYLCASSSEFDGELFFGEGSRLTVL.

This clone came up once. The chain uses TRBV4-1 and TRBJ2-7; 7 bases line up with TRBD1. The CDR3 has 14 amino acids. V lost 2 bases, J lost 2 bases, and 3 bases stayed unmatched. Germline V CDR1 and CDR2: MGHRA, YSYEKL. The CDR3 DNA reads as TGCGCCAGCAGCCAATCTCAGGGGGCCTACGAGCAGTACTTC. This sequence encodes CASSQSQGAYEQYF.

This clone was detected only a few times. DNA for the CDR3: TGTGCCAGCAGGCGGACGGCCCTTTACACTGAAGCTTTCTTT. Amino acid sequence: CASRRTALYTEAFF. V is TRBV2 and J is TRBJ1-1; the D is unclear. The CDR3 consists of 14 residues. Germline CDR1 is SNHLY and CDR2 is FYNNEI. The ends were cut back, 6 bases at V and 3 bases at J, with 14 bases in the middle.

This sequence joins TRBV6-1 and TRBJ1-5; D unclear. Trimming removed 9 bases at V and 5 bases at J, with 17 bases between. Germline-derived CDR1 and CDR2 are MNHNS and SASEGT. This CDR3 has 14 amino acids. The CDR3: CASDSGGTDQPQHF. In DNA, the CDR3 is TGTGCCAGTGACTCCGGTGGTACGGATCAGCCCCAGCATTTT.

The gene calls are TRBV5-1 and TRBJ2-1; 7 nucleotides agree with TRBD2. With V trimmed by 0 bases and J by 0 bases, 3 bases remained unmatched. The CDR3 totals 16 residues. The V gene's germline CDR1 is SGHRS and CDR2 YFSETQ. The CDR3 reads CASSLGGGGSYNEQFF. The CDR3 coding sequence is TGCGCCAGCAGCTTGGGGGGCGGGGGCTCCTACAATGAGCAGTTCTTC.

CDR3 sequence (DNA): TGTGCCAGCAGCCCCCGGGAGGAGACCCAGTACTTC. Protein product: CASSPREETQYF. The genes are TRBV6-6 and TRBJ2-5; D might be TRBD2 (6 bases). Trimming pared 6 bases from V and 5 bases from J, leaving 10 bases between. CDR3 length: 12 amino acids. Germline V CDR1 and CDR2: MNHNY, SVGAGI (reference sequence).

The chain joins TRBV25-1 to TRBJ1-1; D gene unclear. This CDR3 spans 15 amino acids. V was shortened by 3 bases and J by 2 bases, with 13 bases between the two germline ends. The germline gives CDR1 MGHDK, CDR2 SYGVNS. The CDR3 region is CASSDPGRANTEAFF. The CDR3 nucleotides are TGTGCCAGCAGTGATCCAGGACGGGCTAACACTGAAGCTTTCTTT.

V gene TRBV27 combines with J gene TRBJ1-2; the D is unclear. V was trimmed by 1 base and J by 4 bases, leaving 10 bases between them. Germline lookup yields CDR1 MNHEY and CDR2 SMNVEV (reference sequence). The CDR3 extends over 14 amino acids. DNA of the CDR3: TGTGCCAGCAGTTTATATGGCGGATCCTATGGCTACACCTTC. Its protein product is CASSLYGGSYGYTF.

The gene calls are TRBV18 and TRBJ2-5, with TRBD1 matching over 7 bases. CDR1 KGHSH and CDR2 LQKENI come from the germline V gene. Losses at the gene ends were 3 bases for V and 4 bases for J; bases not matched to a gene: 8. The CDR3 sequence is 15 residues long. The CDR3 region is CASSPRDSSRETQYF. CDR3 in DNA: TGTGCCAGCTCACCTCGGGACAGTTCGAGAGAGACCCAGTACTTC.

The chain combines TRBV27 with TRBJ2-7, with D maybe TRBD1 (6 bases). Trimming left V 3 bases short and J 6 bases short, with 12 bases between. This CDR3 comprises 13 residues. Germline CDR1 is MNHEY and CDR2 is SMNVEV (reference sequence). This CDR3 is CASSFRGSGEQYF. CDR3 coding DNA: TGTGCCAGCAGTTTCAGGGGTTCGGGCGAGCAGTACTTC.